A single T cell receptor (beta chain) is shown here with its context. Its target is not known. The data stem from a study of T cell responses to AZD1222 COVID-19 vaccine. Background on the study: Second-dose groups at about 4 or about 12 weeks were pooled.

Sequencing used immunoSEQ multiplex PCR; TCRdb keeps in-frame clones, though not all of them. This sample has 100,000 to 150,000 clones, with over 90% found just once. Study-wide points: Among vaccine-associated CD4 TCRs, coverage spanned spike, with dominance at 160-218 and 743-854. The donor cohort was predominantly white British with a female majority, and clonal diversity may have been underestimated. Sampling that yielded the repertoires occurred only after the peak T cell response.

From germline, CDR1 is MNHEY and CDR2 SMNVEV (reference sequence). V was clipped by 2 bases and J by 7 bases, with 11 bases between them. The length of the CDR3 is 13 residues. The V call is TRBV27, the J call TRBJ1-2; D gene uncertain. The receptor was isolated from an adult in good health. The starting material was peripheral blood, obtained on day 0 of AZD1222 vaccination. The DNA of the CDR3 is TGTGCCAGCAGTTTAGACGGATTAGGTGGCTACACCTTC. This gives the protein CASSLDGLGGYTF.